This TCR beta chain was sequenced during a study of cytomegalovirus exposure and HLA in healthy donors. With 60 Vbeta and 13 Jbeta primers, the PCR was carried out. The method was immunoSEQ multiplex PCR; TCRdb's version includes in-frame clones alone and lacks a portion of them. In the table there are about 120,000 clones, 81% of which are singletons. Trimming cost V 0 bases and J 9 bases, with 16 bases left between them. The V gene's germline CDR1 is SGHDT and CDR2 YYEEEE. This CDR3 has 15 residues. The receptor's source is a young woman in good health and CMV-seronegative. The V gene is TRBV5-6, the J gene TRBJ2-1; D may be TRBD2 (5 bases). Sequencing input: PBMCs. CDR3 sequence reads: CASSLDRAARGEQFF. The DNA of the CDR3 is TGTGCCAGCAGCTTGGACCGGGCGGCCCGGGGTGAGCAGTTCTTC.